This T cell receptor beta chain was found in a study of T cell changes during pregnancy in multiple sclerosis. Method: immunoSEQ multiplex PCR; TCRdb's copy keeps in-frame clones and lacks some. The table lists 58,000 or so clones, 70% to 90% of them singletons. The CDR3 has 14 residues. The V end was cut by 3 bases, the J end by 0 bases, with 8 bases between. Germline V gene sequence: CDR1 SGHAT, CDR2 FQNNGV. The sequences come from CD4+ T cells from peripheral blood mononuclear cells, collected in the third trimester of pregnancy. This sequence was found in a female donor with multiple sclerosis, enrolled in a pregnancy study. V and J are TRBV11-2 and TRBJ1-1; TRBD1 might be the D (5 bases). The CDR3 loop reads CASSLTGVNTEAFF. The CDR3 DNA follows: TGTGCCAGCAGCTTGACGGGGGTGAACACTGAAGCTTTCTTT.